The T cell receptor beta chain described here comes from a study of OX40 agonist ivuxolimab in advanced cancers. Sequenced by immunoSEQ multiplex PCR; TCRdb stores in-frame clones only, minus some. Here the sample spans 75,000 to 100,000 clones, approximately 80% being singletons. V was shortened by 3 bases and J by 3 bases, with 9 bases between the two germline ends. Per the germline V gene, CDR1 is SGHAT and CDR2 is FQNNGV. The CDR3 runs to 14 residues. The clonotype was recovered from an adult with an advanced solid tumor such as melanoma, head and neck, liver or kidney cancer. The V gene is TRBV11-2, the J gene TRBJ1-5; D is unclear. The specimen comprised CD4+ or CD8+ T cells sorted from blood, sampled in a trial of the OX40 agonist ivuxolimab. CDR3: CASSLGQVNQPQHF. The CDR3 nucleotides are TGTGCCAGCAGCTTGGGTCAGGTCAATCAGCCCCAGCATTTT.